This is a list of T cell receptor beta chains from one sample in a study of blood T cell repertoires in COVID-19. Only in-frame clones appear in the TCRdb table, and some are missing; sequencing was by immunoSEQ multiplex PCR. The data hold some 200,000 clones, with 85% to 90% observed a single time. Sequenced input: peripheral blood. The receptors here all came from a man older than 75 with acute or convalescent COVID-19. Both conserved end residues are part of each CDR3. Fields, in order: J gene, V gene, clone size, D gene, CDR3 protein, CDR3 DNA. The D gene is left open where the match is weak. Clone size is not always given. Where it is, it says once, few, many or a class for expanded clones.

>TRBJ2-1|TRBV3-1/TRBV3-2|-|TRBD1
CASSQVPTGGIDNEQFF
TGTGCCAGCAGCCAAGTTCCGACAGGGGGGATCGACAATGAGCAGTTCTTC
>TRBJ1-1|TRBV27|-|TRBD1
CASSADRGRTEAFF
TGTGCCAGCAGTGCCGACAGGGGGAGAACTGAAGCTTTCTTT
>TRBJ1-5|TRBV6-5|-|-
CASRANNQPQHF
TGTGCCAGCAGGGCAAACAATCAGCCCCAGCATTTT
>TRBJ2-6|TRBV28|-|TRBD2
CASSALAGGLVGANVLTF
TGTGCCAGCAGTGCATTAGCGGGGGGGCTCGTCGGGGCCAACGTCCTGACTTTC
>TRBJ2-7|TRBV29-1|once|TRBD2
CSVYLAGSSYEQYF
TGCAGCGTGTACCTAGCGGGGAGCTCCTACGAGCAGTACTTC
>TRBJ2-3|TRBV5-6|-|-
CASSLAGRATSTDTQYF
TGTGCCAGCAGCTTGGCGGGCAGGGCTACTAGCACAGATACGCAGTATTTT
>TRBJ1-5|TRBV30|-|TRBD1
CACSPGQGLQPQHF
TGTGCCTGTTCCCCGGGACAGGGTTTGCAGCCCCAGCATTTT
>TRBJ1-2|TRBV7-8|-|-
CASSLGQNYGYTF
TGTGCCAGCAGCTTAGGACAGAACTATGGCTACACCTTC
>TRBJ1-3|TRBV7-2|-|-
CASSLGHPSGNTIYF
TGTGCCAGCAGCTTAGGGCACCCCTCTGGAAACACCATATATTTT
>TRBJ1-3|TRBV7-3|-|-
CASSPQGGGNTIYF
TGTGCCAGCAGCCCCCAGGGTGGAGGAAACACCATATATTTT
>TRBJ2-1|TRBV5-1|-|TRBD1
CASSLLTGGLDEQFF
TGCGCCAGCAGCTTACTCACAGGGGGCTTGGATGAGCAGTTCTTC
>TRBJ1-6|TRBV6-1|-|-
CASSEVAGYYNSPLHF
TGTGCCAGCAGTGAAGTAGCCGGATATTATAATTCACCCCTCCACTTT
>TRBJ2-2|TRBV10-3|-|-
CAITDRGPSGELFF
TGTGCCATCACCGACCGGGGTCCCTCCGGGGAGCTGTTTTTT
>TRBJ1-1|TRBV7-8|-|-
CASSSQTTGNTEAFF
TGTGCCAGCAGCTCACAAACCACGGGGAACACTGAAGCTTTCTTT
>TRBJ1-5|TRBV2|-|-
CASSEAGLGNQPQHF
TGTGCCAGCAGTGAGGCGGGACTGGGAAATCAGCCCCAGCATTTT
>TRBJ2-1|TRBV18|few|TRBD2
CASSPMGPSGNNEQFF
TGTGCCAGCTCACCAATGGGGCCTAGCGGGAACAATGAGCAGTTCTTC
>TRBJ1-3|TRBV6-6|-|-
CASKPQGSGNTIYF
TGTGCCAGCAAACCACAGGGCTCTGGAAACACCATATATTTT
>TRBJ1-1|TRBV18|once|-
CASSPPGEMNTEAFF
TGTGCCAGCTCACCACCGGGAGAAATGAACACTGAAGCTTTCTTT
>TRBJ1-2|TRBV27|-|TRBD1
CASSLSGTGDGYTF
TGTGCCAGCAGTTTATCCGGGACAGGCGATGGCTACACCTTC
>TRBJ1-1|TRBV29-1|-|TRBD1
CSVKGDRGEAFF
TGCAGCGTAAAAGGAGACAGGGGTGAAGCTTTCTTT
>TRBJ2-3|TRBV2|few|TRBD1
CASRTGGSDTQYF
TGTGCCAGCCGGACAGGGGGCAGTGATACGCAGTATTTT
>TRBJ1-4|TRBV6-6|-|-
CASNPGTEKLFF
TGTGCCAGCAACCCCGGTACCGAAAAACTGTTTTTT
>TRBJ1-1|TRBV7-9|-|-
CASSSPNRDTEAFF
TGTGCCAGCAGCTCACCTAACAGAGACACTGAAGCTTTCTTT
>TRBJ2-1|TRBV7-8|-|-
CASSRRGEGANEQFF
TGTGCCAGCAGTCGACGGGGAGAGGGTGCAAATGAGCAGTTCTTC
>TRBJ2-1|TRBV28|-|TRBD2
CASSPTSGSSYNEQFF
TGTGCCAGCAGCCCTACTAGCGGAAGCTCCTACAATGAGCAGTTCTTC
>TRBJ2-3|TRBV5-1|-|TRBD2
CASSPSASGTTDTQYF
TGCGCCAGCAGCCCCTCGGCTAGCGGGACCACAGATACGCAGTATTTT
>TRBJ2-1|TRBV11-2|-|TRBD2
CASSFSGRTHNEQFF
TGTGCCAGCAGCTTTAGCGGGAGAACACACAATGAGCAGTTCTTC
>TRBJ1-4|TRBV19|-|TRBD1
CASSIRQGSNEKLFF
TGTGCCAGTAGTATACGACAGGGGTCCAATGAAAAACTGTTTTTT
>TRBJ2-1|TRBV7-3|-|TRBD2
CASSLGTSARGEQFF
TGTGCCAGCAGCTTAGGGACTAGCGCTAGGGGTGAGCAGTTCTTC
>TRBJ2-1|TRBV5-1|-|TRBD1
CASSHGQGYNEQFF
TGCGCCAGCAGTCACGGACAGGGCTACAATGAGCAGTTCTTC
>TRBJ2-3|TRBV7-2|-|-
CASSLNRVDTQYF
TGTGCCAGCAGCTTAAACAGGGTTGATACGCAGTATTTT
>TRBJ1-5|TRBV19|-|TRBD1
CASSIDPGTGSQPQHF
TGTGCCAGTAGTATTGATCCCGGGACAGGGAGTCAGCCCCAGCATTTT
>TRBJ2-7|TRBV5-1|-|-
CASSLGPTSYEQYF
TGCGCCAGCAGCTTGGGCCCTACTTCCTACGAGCAGTACTTC
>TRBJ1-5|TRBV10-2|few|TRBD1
CATTGQGWNQPQHF
TGCGCCACCACTGGACAGGGGTGGAATCAGCCCCAGCATTTT
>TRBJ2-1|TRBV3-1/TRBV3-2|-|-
CASSQSGNEQFF
TGTGCCAGCAGCCAAAGCGGCAATGAGCAGTTCTTC
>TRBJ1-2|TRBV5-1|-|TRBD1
CASSLARQGGYGYTF
TGCGCCAGCAGCTTGGCGCGACAGGGGGGCTATGGCTACACCTTC
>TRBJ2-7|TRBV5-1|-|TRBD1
CASSPGGDRDLEQYF
TGCGCCAGCAGTCCTGGTGGCGACAGGGATCTCGAGCAGTACTTC
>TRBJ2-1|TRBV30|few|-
CAWGGLLGNEQFF
TGTGCCTGGGGGGGGTTGCTGGGAAATGAGCAGTTCTTC
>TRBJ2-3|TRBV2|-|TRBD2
CASSEGGFVTDTQYF
TGTGCCAGCAGTGAGGGGGGGTTTGTCACAGATACGCAGTATTTT
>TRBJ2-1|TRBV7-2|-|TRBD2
CASSWGLAGVPMEQFF
TGTGCCAGCAGCTGGGGACTAGCGGGAGTTCCCATGGAGCAGTTCTTC
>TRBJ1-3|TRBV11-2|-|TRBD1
CASSRDRDSGNTIYF
TGTGCCAGCAGCCGGGACAGGGACTCTGGAAACACCATATATTTT